The sequence of this TCR beta chain was determined in a study of T-cell memory formation after mild COVID-19. At the level of the study: Clusters were largely donor specific.

Regarding the study as a whole: Day 37-peaking second-wave clones had unconfirmed SARS-CoV-2 specificity. Among contracting clones, CD4+ were mainly CM/EM and CD8+ enriched in EMRA.

TCR alpha and TCR beta cDNA libraries carrying sample barcodes and UMIs were produced by 5'RACE using constant-segment primers. TCRdb analysed the 5' RACE reads with MiXCR anew, one entry per CDR3 protein. Here the sample spans roughly 600,000 distinct CDR3 sequences, approximately 19% being singletons. In its sample, this clonotype was seen a few times. Antigen specificity is unknown. CDR1 and CDR2 from the germline V gene are LNHNV and YYDKDF (reference sequence). The CDR3 runs to 14 residues. V lost 3 bases, J lost 3 bases, and 11 bases lay in between. This receptor was obtained from an adult woman who had mild COVID-19 (a few samples of this study predate the infection). Cell type and time point are not known. Source material: PBMCs or a T cell subset sorted from them (not recorded which). This chain uses TRBV15 with TRBJ2-5; weak D call: TRBD1 (5 bases). The CDR3 DNA reads as TGTGCCACCAGCAGTCCAGGGAACAAAGAGACCCAGTACTTC. The encoded protein is CATSSPGNKETQYF. The whole variable domain, remainder taken from reference TRBV15 and TRBJ2-5, is DAMVIQNPRYQVTQFGKPVTLSCSQTLNHNVMYWYQQKSSQAPKLLFHYYDKDFNNEADTPDNFQSRRPNTSFCFLDIRSPGLGDTAMYLCATSSPGNKETQYFGPGTRLLVL.